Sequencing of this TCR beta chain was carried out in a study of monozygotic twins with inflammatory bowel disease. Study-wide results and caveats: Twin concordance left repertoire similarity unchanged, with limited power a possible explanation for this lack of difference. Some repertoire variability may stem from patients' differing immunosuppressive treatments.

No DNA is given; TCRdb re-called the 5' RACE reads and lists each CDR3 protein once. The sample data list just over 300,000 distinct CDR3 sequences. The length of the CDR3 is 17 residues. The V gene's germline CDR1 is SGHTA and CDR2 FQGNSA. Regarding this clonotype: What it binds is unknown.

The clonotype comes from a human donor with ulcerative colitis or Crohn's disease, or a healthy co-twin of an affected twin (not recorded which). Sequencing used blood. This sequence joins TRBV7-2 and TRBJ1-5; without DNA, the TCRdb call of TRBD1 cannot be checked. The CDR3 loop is CASSHEGGQGLNQPQHF.